The 14 T cell receptor beta chains below all came from one sample that was sequenced in a study of T cell changes during pregnancy in multiple sclerosis. Sequencing used immunoSEQ multiplex PCR; TCRdb keeps in-frame clones, though not all of them. Counted here are fewer than 65,000 clones, about 92% occurring once; the ten biggest clones make up approximately 1.9%. This specimen consisted of peripheral blood, obtained in the second trimester of pregnancy. These receptors came from a female donor with multiple sclerosis, enrolled in a pregnancy study.

This chain connects TRBV7-6 to TRBJ2-2, with 8 bases that match TRBD1. V was pared by 6 bases and J by 7 bases, with 10 bases of the junction left unmatched. Germline assignment: CDR1 SGHVS and CDR2 FNYEAQ. CDR3 size: 15 residues. CDR3 region: CASRQQGEVSGELFF. CDR3 in DNA: TGTGCCAGCAGACAACAGGGGGAAGTAAGCGGGGAGCTGTTTTTT.

V and J are TRBV6-4 and TRBJ1-1; 9 positions match TRBD1. The CDR3 consists of 12 residues. From germline, CDR1 is MRHNA and CDR2 SNTAGT. Trimming took 10 bases from V and 3 from J; bases not matched to a gene: 3. CDR3 in amino acids: CATRQGDTEAFF. The CDR3 bases are TGTGCCACCCGACAGGGGGACACTGAAGCTTTCTTT.

V is TRBV7-9 and J is TRBJ1-2; 8 bases are shared with TRBD1. There are 13 residues in the CDR3. Germline V gene data show CDR1 as SEHNR and CDR2 as FQNEAQ (reference sequence). V lost 6 bases to trimming and J lost 5 bases; unmatched junction nucleotides: 5. The CDR3 DNA sequence: TGTGCCAGCAGTAGACAGGGGATTTATGGCTACACCTTC. This encodes CASSRQGIYGYTF.

V and J are TRBV19 and TRBJ2-6; 10 bases map to TRBD2. This CDR3 region has 20 residues. The J segment lost 0 bases and the V segment lost 5 bases, leaving 13 bases of the junction unmatched. Germline lookup yields CDR1 LNHDA and CDR2 SQIVND (reference sequence). The CDR3 is CASSLKGLASIFSGANVLTF. CDR3 nucleotide sequence: TGTGCCAGTAGTCTCAAGGGACTAGCGTCAATCTTCTCTGGGGCCAACGTCCTGACTTTC.

The V and J genes are TRBV5-6 and TRBJ2-5; D is undetermined. Trimming stripped 1 base from V and 0 bases from J, with 7 bases between. Germline CDR1 reads SGHDT; CDR2 reads YYEEEE. The CDR3 spans 14 residues. In DNA, the CDR3 is TGTGCCAGCAGCTTGCTCAACAACCAAGAGACCCAGTACTTC. Its translation: CASSLLNNQETQYF.

The V and J genes are TRBV7-2 and TRBJ2-1; 9 bases match TRBD2. Germline-derived CDR1 and CDR2 are SGHTA and FQGNSA. This CDR3 has 15 amino acids. V was pared by 5 bases and J by 7 bases, with 9 bases of the junction left unmatched. The CDR3 is CASSPGTSFINEQFF. In DNA, the CDR3 is TGTGCCAGCAGCCCCGGGACTAGCTTCATTAATGAGCAGTTCTTC.

The chain links TRBV21-1 to TRBJ2-7; the D call in the table, TRBD1, was not verified against the DNA. TRBV21-1 is classified as a pseudogene. The CDR3 loop spans 14 amino acids. This chain's CDR3 is CASSTNRVLDEQYF. The CDR3, as DNA: TGTGCCAGCAGCACAAACAGGGTTCTTGACGAGCAGTACTTC.

The chain links TRBV28 to TRBJ1-2; 11 nucleotides align to TRBD1. The CDR3 totals 17 residues. The germline V gene has CDR1 MDHEN and CDR2 SYDVKM. Losses at the gene ends were 5 bases for V and 4 bases for J; bases not matched to a gene: 12. CDR3 loop: CASSRIRDRGVAYGYTF. Written as DNA, the CDR3 is TGTGCCAGCAGTCGAATTCGGGACAGGGGGGTGGCCTATGGCTACACCTTC.

V gene TRBV4-2 combines with J gene TRBJ2-5, with unresolved D. The CDR3 contains 16 residues. Trimming pared 0 bases from V and 1 base from J, leaving 12 bases between. CDR1 is LGHNA and CDR2 is YNFKEQ in the germline V gene. DNA for the CDR3: TGTGCCAGCAGCCAAGATACTGGTACGGGCCAAGAGACCCAGTACTTC. As protein: CASSQDTGTGQETQYF.

This CDR3 is CASSPRVNNEQFF. DNA of the CDR3: TGCGCCAGCAGCCCCCGGGTTAACAATGAGCAGTTCTTC. This sequence joins TRBV5-1 and TRBJ2-1; D unresolved. Germline CDR1 reads SGHRS; CDR2 reads YFSETQ. The CDR3 totals 13 residues. V lost 4 bases to trimming and J lost 5 bases, with 10 bases between them.

The chain combines TRBV27 with TRBJ1-5; the match to TRBD1 covers 8 bases. The V gene end was trimmed by 2 bases and the J gene end by 12 bases; junction bases not matched to a gene: 3. CDR1 is MNHEY and CDR2 is SMNVEV in the germline V gene (reference sequence). The CDR3 contains 12 residues. CDR3 region: CASSLRGQDQHF. In DNA form, the CDR3 reads TGTGCCAGCAGTTTACGGGGACAGGACCAGCATTTT.

V gene TRBV4-1 combines with J gene TRBJ2-3, with 10 positions matching TRBD1. The trim removed 0 bases at V and 3 bases at J, leaving 6 bases unmatched. The CDR3 spans 17 residues. Germline assignment: CDR1 MGHRA and CDR2 YSYEKL. CDR3 in DNA: TGCGCCAGCAGCCAAGAGTGGGGGGACAGGGGAACAGATACGCAGTATTTT. Protein product: CASSQEWGDRGTDTQYF.

For this clone: An end of the junction does not agree with germline; a read error may underlie this. This chain links TRBV27 with TRBJ2-7; 11 bases match TRBD1. Germline V CDR1 and CDR2: MNHEY, SMNVEV (reference sequence). CDR3 size: 15 residues. The CDR3 DNA reads as TGTGCCACCTATACCCGGGACAGGGGGGTTATTGCCGTGGCCTTC. Translation: CATYTRDRGVIAVAF.

V usage is TRBV18 and J usage is TRBJ2-7, with TRBD1 as a possible D gene (6 bases). Looked up from germline, CDR1 is KGHSH and CDR2 is LQKENI. The CDR3 sequence is 16 residues long. V lost 0 bases, J lost 3 bases, and 15 bases lay in between. CDR3 in amino acids: CASSPPIAGGLYEQYF. CDR3 nucleotide sequence: TGTGCCAGCTCACCACCAATTGCTGGGGGCCTCTACGAGCAGTACTTC.